This T cell receptor (beta chain) was observed in a study of OX40 agonist ivuxolimab in advanced cancers. Study-level information: Hepatocellular carcinoma, melanoma, renal cell or head and neck cancer was diagnosed in the dose-escalation patients. Three partial responders included one hepatocellular carcinoma patient and two cutaneous melanoma patients. Study-level points and caveats: Also present in some nonresponders was a low level of normalized T-cell clonal expansion.

Remarks on this clone: The target antigen is unknown.

Autoimmune disease history or systemic immunosuppression meant exclusion. Some clones are missing from TCRdb's copy, which holds only in-frame ones; the method was immunoSEQ multiplex PCR. Here the sample spans about 93,000 clones, 92% being singletons. Germline values: CDR1 KGHSH, CDR2 LQKENI. After removal of 5 bases from V and 6 bases from J, the junction contained 8 bases not matched to a gene. This CDR3 region has 14 residues. The genes are TRBV18 and TRBJ2-3; 7 nucleotides match TRBD2. This TCR was recovered from an adult with an advanced solid tumor such as melanoma, head and neck, liver or kidney cancer. The input for sequencing was CD4+ or CD8+ T cells sorted from blood, taken in a trial of the OX40 agonist ivuxolimab. DNA of the CDR3: TGTGCCAGCTCATCCCGACTAGCTGGGGATACGCAGTATTTT. This translates into CASSSRLAGDTQYF.